Listed below are T cell receptor beta chains from one sample, sequenced in a study of T cell repertoires in cytomegalovirus infection. Each CDR3 protein is one row after TCRdb ran MiXCR on the reads. The sample consists of about 80,000 distinct CDR3 sequences, more than 3% of them appearing once. Sample: PBMCs. These receptor sequences come from a human donor in good health (CMV status not recorded). Some clones in this sample may be carry-over from other donors' samples. The CDR3 runs from the conserved cysteine through the conserved F or W. Fields, in order: J gene, V gene, D gene, CDR3 length, clone size, CDR3 DNA, CDR3 protein. A D gene is named only where the DNA matches it firmly. Not all rows give a size; the values are once, few, many and, for expanded clones, a class.

J gene: TRBJ1-4; V gene: TRBV27; D gene: .; CDR3 length: 16; clone size: many; CDR3 DNA: TGTGCCAGCAGCTTAACCAACGTGCAGTATAATGAAAAACTGTTTTTT; CDR3 protein: CASSLTNVQYNEKLFF
J gene: TRBJ1-6; V gene: TRBV27; D gene: .; CDR3 length: 14; clone size: many; CDR3 DNA: TGTGCCAGCAGTTTGCGAGCTGACAATTCACCCCTCCACTTT; CDR3 protein: CASSLRADNSPLHF
J gene: TRBJ1-2; V gene: TRBV7-3; D gene: TRBD1; CDR3 length: 14; clone size: many; CDR3 DNA: TGTGCCAGCAGCTCCAGACAGGGGGCATCGGGGTACACCTTC; CDR3 protein: CASSSRQGASGYTF
J gene: TRBJ2-7; V gene: TRBV6-1; D gene: TRBD2; CDR3 length: 15; clone size: many; CDR3 DNA: TGTGCCAGCAGCGAAGGACTAGCGGGGGCCTACGAGCAGTACTTC; CDR3 protein: CASSEGLAGAYEQYF
J gene: TRBJ2-1; V gene: TRBV7-2; D gene: TRBD2; CDR3 length: 19; clone size: .; CDR3 DNA: TGTGCCAGCAGCTTAGCGGGGGGGGTAGCGCTAAGCTCCTACAATGAGCAGTTCTTC; CDR3 protein: CASSLAGGVALSSYNEQFF
J gene: TRBJ2-3; V gene: TRBV7-2; D gene: .; CDR3 length: 13; clone size: many; CDR3 DNA: TGTGCCAGCAACGTACGCGGAACAGATACGCAGTATTTT; CDR3 protein: CASNVRGTDTQYF
J gene: TRBJ1-6; V gene: TRBV19; D gene: .; CDR3 length: 15; clone size: many; CDR3 DNA: TGTGCCAGTAGTCCTCCGGGAGCTGCTAATTCACCCCTCCACTTT; CDR3 protein: CASSPPGAANSPLHF
J gene: TRBJ2-5; V gene: TRBV7-2; D gene: .; CDR3 length: 14; clone size: many; CDR3 DNA: TGTGCCAGCAGCCCGCTCGGGTGGCAAGAGACCCAGTACTTC; CDR3 protein: CASSPLGWQETQYF
J gene: TRBJ2-5; V gene: TRBV12-3/TRBV12-4; D gene: .; CDR3 length: 12; clone size: many; CDR3 DNA: TGTGCCAGCAGACCCTCTTCCGAGACCCAGTACTTC; CDR3 protein: CASRPSSETQYF
J gene: TRBJ1-3; V gene: TRBV6-2/TRBV6-3; D gene: .; CDR3 length: 15; clone size: many; CDR3 DNA: TGTGCCAGCACCACCGGCGCGGGTTCTGGAAACACCATATATTTT; CDR3 protein: CASTTGAGSGNTIYF
J gene: TRBJ2-1; V gene: TRBV20-1; D gene: TRBD2; CDR3 length: 15; clone size: many; CDR3 DNA: TGCAGTGCTAGACTCATCGCGGGGGGTTACAATGAGCAGTTCTTC; CDR3 protein: CSARLIAGGYNEQFF
J gene: TRBJ2-1; V gene: TRBV6-1; D gene: .; CDR3 length: 14; clone size: many; CDR3 DNA: TGTGCCAGCAGTCGAGGGGCCGACCTCAATGAGCAGTTCTTC; CDR3 protein: CASSRGADLNEQFF
J gene: TRBJ2-3; V gene: TRBV7-8; D gene: TRBD2; CDR3 length: 16; clone size: many; CDR3 DNA: TGTGCCAGCAGCTCTCCTACTAGCGGGGGACAGGATACGCAGTATTTT; CDR3 protein: CASSSPTSGGQDTQYF
J gene: TRBJ1-6; V gene: TRBV20-1; D gene: .; CDR3 length: 15; clone size: many; CDR3 DNA: TGCAGTGCTAGAGATGGCCGCTTTGGGAGTTCACCCCTCCACTTT; CDR3 protein: CSARDGRFGSSPLHF
J gene: TRBJ2-5; V gene: TRBV7-2; D gene: TRBD1; CDR3 length: 13; clone size: many; CDR3 DNA: TGTGCCAGCAGCTTAAGGACAGGGGAGACCCAGTACTTC; CDR3 protein: CASSLRTGETQYF
J gene: TRBJ2-7; V gene: TRBV7-2; D gene: .; CDR3 length: 16; clone size: many; CDR3 DNA: TGTGCCAGCAGCTCACATCAGGGTCTTAGGTCCTACGAGCAGTACTTC; CDR3 protein: CASSSHQGLRSYEQYF
J gene: TRBJ2-7; V gene: TRBV7-9; D gene: .; CDR3 length: 14; clone size: many; CDR3 DNA: TGTGCCAGCAGCCCCGTAAACAGCACCTACGAGCAGTACTTC; CDR3 protein: CASSPVNSTYEQYF
J gene: TRBJ1-2; V gene: TRBV12-3/TRBV12-4; D gene: .; CDR3 length: 15; clone size: many; CDR3 DNA: TGTGCCAGCAGTTTCGGTAGGGCAGGGAGTTATGGCTACACCTTC; CDR3 protein: CASSFGRAGSYGYTF
J gene: TRBJ2-7; V gene: TRBV4-3; D gene: TRBD1; CDR3 length: 14; clone size: many; CDR3 DNA: TGCGCCAGCGGCCCCAGACAGGGACCCTACGAGCAGTACTTC; CDR3 protein: CASGPRQGPYEQYF
J gene: TRBJ2-7; V gene: TRBV12-3/TRBV12-4; D gene: TRBD1; CDR3 length: 15; clone size: many; CDR3 DNA: TGTGCCAGCAGTTTAGGTCGCAGGGGGCGTGACGAGCAGTACTTC; CDR3 protein: CASSLGRRGRDEQYF
J gene: TRBJ2-5; V gene: TRBV20-1; D gene: .; CDR3 length: 13; clone size: many; CDR3 DNA: TGCAGTGCTAGTATCGGGGAGGCAGAGACCCAGTACTTC; CDR3 protein: CSASIGEAETQYF
J gene: TRBJ2-7; V gene: TRBV27; D gene: .; CDR3 length: 13; clone size: many; CDR3 DNA: TGTGCCAGCAGTTTAGACGTTACCTACGAGCAGTACTTC; CDR3 protein: CASSLDVTYEQYF
J gene: TRBJ2-3; V gene: TRBV7-3; D gene: .; CDR3 length: 15; clone size: many; CDR3 DNA: TGTGCCAGCAGCTTAACTCGGGCGGGGTCTCATACGCAGTATTTT; CDR3 protein: CASSLTRAGSHTQYF
J gene: TRBJ2-1; V gene: TRBV7-9; D gene: TRBD2; CDR3 length: 15; clone size: many; CDR3 DNA: TGTGCCAGCAGCTCAAGAGCGGGGGGGTACAATGAGCAGTTCTTC; CDR3 protein: CASSSRAGGYNEQFF
J gene: TRBJ1-5; V gene: TRBV7-2; D gene: .; CDR3 length: 16; clone size: many; CDR3 DNA: TGTGCCAGCAGCTTATTCGGACCGGCTAGCAATCAGCCCCAGCATTTT; CDR3 protein: CASSLFGPASNQPQHF
J gene: TRBJ1-5; V gene: TRBV2; D gene: .; CDR3 length: 13; clone size: many; CDR3 DNA: TGTGCCAGCAGTTATATAGGGAACCAGCCCCAGCATTTT; CDR3 protein: CASSYIGNQPQHF
J gene: TRBJ2-6; V gene: TRBV12-3/TRBV12-4; D gene: .; CDR3 length: 15; clone size: many; CDR3 DNA: TGTGCCAGCAGTTTAGTCCCGTTGGGGGCCAACGTCCTGACTTTC; CDR3 protein: CASSLVPLGANVLTF
J gene: TRBJ1-1; V gene: TRBV6-2/TRBV6-3; D gene: .; CDR3 length: 15; clone size: few; CDR3 DNA: TGTGCCAGCAGTTACGACGGTCTAAGATCACCTGAAGCTTTCTTT; CDR3 protein: CASSYDGLRSPEAFF
J gene: TRBJ2-5; V gene: TRBV7-2; D gene: .; CDR3 length: 15; clone size: many; CDR3 DNA: TGTGCCAGCAGCTTAGATGCAGGACAGCAAGAGACCCAGTACTTC; CDR3 protein: CASSLDAGQQETQYF
J gene: TRBJ1-5; V gene: TRBV25-1; D gene: .; CDR3 length: 14; clone size: many; CDR3 DNA: TGTGCCAGCAGTGAATACCTCAGCGATCAGCCCCAGCATTTT; CDR3 protein: CASSEYLSDQPQHF
J gene: TRBJ2-1; V gene: TRBV7-2; D gene: .; CDR3 length: 13; clone size: few; CDR3 DNA: TGTGCCAGCAGCCCAGCCGGGTACAATGAGCAGTTCTTC; CDR3 protein: CASSPAGYNEQFF
J gene: TRBJ1-1; V gene: TRBV19; D gene: .; CDR3 length: 14; clone size: many; CDR3 DNA: TGTGCCAGTAGTAAAAAAGGAATGAACACTGAAGCTTTCTTT; CDR3 protein: CASSKKGMNTEAFF
J gene: TRBJ1-2; V gene: TRBV7-2; D gene: .; CDR3 length: 14; clone size: many; CDR3 DNA: TGTGCCAGCAGCTTAGAGGGGCTTCGCTATGGCTACACCTTC; CDR3 protein: CASSLEGLRYGYTF
J gene: TRBJ2-7; V gene: TRBV7-2; D gene: .; CDR3 length: 15; clone size: many; CDR3 DNA: TGTGCCAGCAGCTTAGAACGGGGGATGATCTACGAGCAGTACTTC; CDR3 protein: CASSLERGMIYEQYF
J gene: TRBJ2-7; V gene: TRBV30; D gene: TRBD1; CDR3 length: 14; clone size: many; CDR3 DNA: TGTGCCTGGAGTACCGGGACAGGGCCCTACGAGCAGTACTTC; CDR3 protein: CAWSTGTGPYEQYF
J gene: TRBJ1-5; V gene: TRBV7-2; D gene: .; CDR3 length: 13; clone size: many; CDR3 DNA: TGTGCCAGCAGCCGTGGACTATACCAGCCCCAGCATTTT; CDR3 protein: CASSRGLYQPQHF
J gene: TRBJ1-2; V gene: TRBV3-1; D gene: .; CDR3 length: 12; clone size: many; CDR3 DNA: TGTGCCAGCAGCCAGACTTCCCTCGGCTACACCTTC; CDR3 protein: CASSQTSLGYTF
J gene: TRBJ1-3; V gene: TRBV7-2; D gene: .; CDR3 length: 17; clone size: many; CDR3 DNA: TGTGCCAGCAGCTACCCCTCGTGGGGGCACTCTGGAAACACCATATATTTT; CDR3 protein: CASSYPSWGHSGNTIYF
J gene: TRBJ1-2; V gene: TRBV12-3/TRBV12-4; D gene: .; CDR3 length: 13; clone size: many; CDR3 DNA: TGTGCCAGCAGTTTAGCGGGGGAGATAGGCTACACCTTC; CDR3 protein: CASSLAGEIGYTF
J gene: TRBJ2-7; V gene: TRBV20-1; D gene: .; CDR3 length: 13; clone size: many; CDR3 DNA: TGCAGTGCTAGTATCCCGGGGGCAGACGAGCAGTACTTC; CDR3 protein: CSASIPGADEQYF
J gene: TRBJ2-7; V gene: TRBV20-1; D gene: TRBD2; CDR3 length: 15; clone size: many; CDR3 DNA: TGCAGTGCTAGAGATTGGCTAGCGGGGACCTACGAGCAGTACTTC; CDR3 protein: CSARDWLAGTYEQYF
J gene: TRBJ1-2; V gene: TRBV6-2/TRBV6-3; D gene: TRBD1; CDR3 length: 13; clone size: many; CDR3 DNA: TGTGCCAGCAGTGCCAGCAGGGGGTATGGCTACACCTTC; CDR3 protein: CASSASRGYGYTF
J gene: TRBJ2-2; V gene: TRBV19; D gene: TRBD2; CDR3 length: 14; clone size: many; CDR3 DNA: TGTGCCAGTAGTTCTGGACTAGCCGGCGGGGAGCTGTTTTTT; CDR3 protein: CASSSGLAGGELFF
J gene: TRBJ2-7; V gene: TRBV30; D gene: .; CDR3 length: 13; clone size: many; CDR3 DNA: TGTGCCTGGACGGGGGTAGGGGGCTACGAGCAGTACTTC; CDR3 protein: CAWTGVGGYEQYF
J gene: TRBJ2-7; V gene: TRBV2; D gene: .; CDR3 length: 14; clone size: many; CDR3 DNA: TGTGCCAGCAGCGACCGGACAGTCTCCTACGAGCAGTACTTC; CDR3 protein: CASSDRTVSYEQYF
J gene: TRBJ1-1; V gene: TRBV27; D gene: .; CDR3 length: 13; clone size: many; CDR3 DNA: TGTGCCAGCAGTTTAAGGGGGTCGGCTGAAGCTTTCTTT; CDR3 protein: CASSLRGSAEAFF
J gene: TRBJ1-2; V gene: TRBV20-1; D gene: .; CDR3 length: 14; clone size: many; CDR3 DNA: TGCAGTGCTAGAGATCGTATGGTTAACTATGGCTACACCTTC; CDR3 protein: CSARDRMVNYGYTF
J gene: TRBJ2-5; V gene: TRBV7-2; D gene: TRBD2; CDR3 length: 16; clone size: many; CDR3 DNA: TGTGCCAGCAGCTTCTGGACTAGCGGGGTCCAAGAGACCCAGTACTTC; CDR3 protein: CASSFWTSGVQETQYF
J gene: TRBJ1-6; V gene: TRBV7-2; D gene: .; CDR3 length: 15; clone size: many; CDR3 DNA: TGTGCCAGCAGCTTAGAATTGGCAGGGAACTCACCCCTCCACTTT; CDR3 protein: CASSLELAGNSPLHF
J gene: TRBJ1-1; V gene: TRBV28; D gene: .; CDR3 length: 13; clone size: many; CDR3 DNA: TGTGCCAGCAGTTTTTCGGTGAACACTGAAGCTTTCTTT; CDR3 protein: CASSFSVNTEAFF
J gene: TRBJ1-2; V gene: TRBV7-9; D gene: TRBD1; CDR3 length: 15; clone size: many; CDR3 DNA: TGTGCCAGCAGCTCGGGACAGGGAGTTCGGTATGGCTACACCTTC; CDR3 protein: CASSSGQGVRYGYTF
J gene: TRBJ2-7; V gene: TRBV5-5; D gene: .; CDR3 length: 14; clone size: many; CDR3 DNA: TGTGCCAGCAGACGGACAGTTGTTCCCTACGAGCAGTACTTC; CDR3 protein: CASRRTVVPYEQYF
J gene: TRBJ2-1; V gene: TRBV20-1; D gene: .; CDR3 length: 13; clone size: many; CDR3 DNA: TGCAGTGCTACTCGGGGGACTTACAATGAGCAGTTCTTC; CDR3 protein: CSATRGTYNEQFF
J gene: TRBJ2-7; V gene: TRBV20-1; D gene: TRBD1; CDR3 length: 13; clone size: many; CDR3 DNA: TGCAGTGCGGTCAACAGGGGTGGCTACGAGCAGTACTTC; CDR3 protein: CSAVNRGGYEQYF
J gene: TRBJ1-1; V gene: TRBV20-1; D gene: TRBD1; CDR3 length: 13; clone size: many; CDR3 DNA: TGCAGTGCTAGAAGGGACAGGGGGACTGAAGCTTTCTTT; CDR3 protein: CSARRDRGTEAFF